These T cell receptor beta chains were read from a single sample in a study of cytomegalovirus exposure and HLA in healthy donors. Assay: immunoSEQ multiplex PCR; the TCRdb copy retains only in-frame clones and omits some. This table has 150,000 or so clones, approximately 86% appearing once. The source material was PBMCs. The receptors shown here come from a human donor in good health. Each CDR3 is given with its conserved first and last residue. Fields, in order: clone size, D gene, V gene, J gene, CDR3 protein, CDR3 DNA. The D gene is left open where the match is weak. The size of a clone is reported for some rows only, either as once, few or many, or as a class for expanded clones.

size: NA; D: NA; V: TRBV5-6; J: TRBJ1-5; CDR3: CASSSNTEWANQPQHF; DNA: TGTGCCAGCAGCTCCAACACCGAGTGGGCCAATCAGCCCCAGCATTTT
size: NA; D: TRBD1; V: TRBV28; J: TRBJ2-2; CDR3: CASSLVQGTAGELFF; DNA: TGTGCCAGCAGTTTAGTACAGGGGACGGCCGGGGAGCTGTTTTTT
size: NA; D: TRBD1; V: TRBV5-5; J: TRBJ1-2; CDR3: CASSLGQGTYGYTF; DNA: TGTGCCAGCAGCTTGGGACAGGGCACCTATGGCTACACCTTC
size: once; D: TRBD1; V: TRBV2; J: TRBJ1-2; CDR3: CASSAHGTGGEGVGLNYGYTF; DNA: TGTGCCAGCAGCGCCCATGGGACAGGGGGCGAGGGAGTAGGGCTCAACTATGGCTACACCTTC
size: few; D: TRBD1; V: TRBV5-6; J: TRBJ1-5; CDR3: CASSGGTGRPQHF; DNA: TGTGCCAGCAGCGGGGGGACAGGGCGGCCCCAGCATTTT
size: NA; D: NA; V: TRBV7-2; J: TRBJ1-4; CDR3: CASSLALRGGRGEKLFF; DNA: TGTGCCAGCAGCTTAGCGCTAAGGGGGGGGCGCGGTGAAAAACTGTTTTTT
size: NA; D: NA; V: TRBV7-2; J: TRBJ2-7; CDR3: CASSPFRDTRSSYEQYF; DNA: TGTGCCAGCAGCCCCTTTCGGGACACCCGGAGCTCCTACGAGCAGTACTTC
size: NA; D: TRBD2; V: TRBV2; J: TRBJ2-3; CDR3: CASSPLGGGEGTQYF; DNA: TGTGCCAGCAGCCCACTGGGCGGGGGGGAGGGTACGCAGTATTTT
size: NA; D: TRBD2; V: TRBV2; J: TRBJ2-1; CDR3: CASIRGLAGEEVF; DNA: TGTGCCAGCATTCGGGGACTAGCGGGAGAAGAGGTCTTC
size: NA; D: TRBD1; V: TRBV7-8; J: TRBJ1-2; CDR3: CASSLGRVRSGHDRDGYTF; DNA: TGTGCCAGCAGCTTAGGCCGGGTTAGGTCAGGGCATGACAGGGATGGCTACACCTTC
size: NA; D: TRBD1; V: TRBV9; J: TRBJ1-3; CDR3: CASSEMDRGFWNPIYF; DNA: TGTGCCAGCAGCGAAATGGACAGGGGCTTTTGGAACCCCATATATTTT
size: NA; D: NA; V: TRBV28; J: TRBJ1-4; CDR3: CASNPVGATNEKLFF; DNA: TGTGCCAGCAACCCCGTCGGGGCAACTAATGAAAAACTGTTTTTT
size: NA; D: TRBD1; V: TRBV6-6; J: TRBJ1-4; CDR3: CATRQGLATNEKLFF; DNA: TGTGCCACTCGACAGGGCTTGGCAACTAATGAAAAACTGTTTTTT
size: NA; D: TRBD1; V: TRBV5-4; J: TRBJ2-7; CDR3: CASSMGQGEPNSYEQYF; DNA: TGTGCCAGCAGCATGGGACAGGGGGAGCCTAACTCCTACGAGCAGTACTTC
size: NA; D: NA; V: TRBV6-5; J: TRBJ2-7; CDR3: CASSYPRGGSYEQYF; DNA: TGTGCCAGCAGTTACCCAAGGGGGGGGTCCTACGAGCAGTACTTC
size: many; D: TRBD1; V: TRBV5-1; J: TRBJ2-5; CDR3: CASSSGTGRETQYF; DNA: TGCGCCAGCAGCTCAGGGACAGGGAGGGAGACCCAGTACTTC
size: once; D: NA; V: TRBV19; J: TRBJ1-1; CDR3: CACTRVLLSEAFF; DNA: TGTGCCTGCACCAGGGTGTTGCTCTCTGAAGCTTTCTTT
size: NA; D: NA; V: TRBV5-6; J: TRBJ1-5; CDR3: CASSSRGNQPQHF; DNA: TGTGCCAGCAGCTCTAGGGGTAATCAGCCCCAGCATTTT
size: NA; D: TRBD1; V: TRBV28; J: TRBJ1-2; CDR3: CASSRTGSNYGYTF; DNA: TGTGCCAGCAGCCGGACAGGCTCTAACTATGGCTACACCTTC
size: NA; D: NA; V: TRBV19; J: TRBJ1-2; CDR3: CASSMGGEGGYTF; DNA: TGTGCCAGTAGTATGGGAGGAGAGGGCGGCTACACCTTC
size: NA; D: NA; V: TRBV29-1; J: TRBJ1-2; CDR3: CSVADLSEGYTF; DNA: TGCAGCGTTGCGGACTTAAGTGAGGGCTACACCTTC
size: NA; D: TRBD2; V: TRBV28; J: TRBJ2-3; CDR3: CASSLWLAGAWYF; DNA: TGTGCCAGCAGTTTATGGTTAGCGGGAGCGTGGTATTTT
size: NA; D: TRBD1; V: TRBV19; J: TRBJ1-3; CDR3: CASTQGGLGNTIYF; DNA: TGTGCCAGCACCCAGGGGGGCCTTGGAAACACCATATATTTT
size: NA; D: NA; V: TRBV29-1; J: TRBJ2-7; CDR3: CSVRARGAGTYEQYF; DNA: TGCAGCGTTAGGGCCCGGGGGGCGGGTACCTACGAGCAGTACTTC